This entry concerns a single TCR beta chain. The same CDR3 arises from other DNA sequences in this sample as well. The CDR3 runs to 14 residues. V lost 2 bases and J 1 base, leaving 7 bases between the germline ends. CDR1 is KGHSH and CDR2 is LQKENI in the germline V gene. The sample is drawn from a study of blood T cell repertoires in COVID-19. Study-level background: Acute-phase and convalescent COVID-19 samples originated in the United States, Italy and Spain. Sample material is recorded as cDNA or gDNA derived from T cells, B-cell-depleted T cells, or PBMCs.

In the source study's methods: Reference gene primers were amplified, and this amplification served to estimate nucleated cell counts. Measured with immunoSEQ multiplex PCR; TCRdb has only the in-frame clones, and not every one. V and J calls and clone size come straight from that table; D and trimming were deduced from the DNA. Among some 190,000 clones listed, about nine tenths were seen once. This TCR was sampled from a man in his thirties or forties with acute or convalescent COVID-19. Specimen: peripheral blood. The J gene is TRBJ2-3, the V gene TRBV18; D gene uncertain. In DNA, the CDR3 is TGTGCCAGCTCACCAGTGCCGGGCACAGATACGCAGTATTTT. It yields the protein CASSPVPGTDTQYF. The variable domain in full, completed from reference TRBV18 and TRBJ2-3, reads NAGVMQNPRHLVRRRGQEARLRCSPMKGHSHVYWYRQLPEEGLKFMVYLQKENIIDESGMPKERFSAEFPKEGPSILRIQQVVRGDSAAYFCASSPVPGTDTQYFGPGTRLTVL.